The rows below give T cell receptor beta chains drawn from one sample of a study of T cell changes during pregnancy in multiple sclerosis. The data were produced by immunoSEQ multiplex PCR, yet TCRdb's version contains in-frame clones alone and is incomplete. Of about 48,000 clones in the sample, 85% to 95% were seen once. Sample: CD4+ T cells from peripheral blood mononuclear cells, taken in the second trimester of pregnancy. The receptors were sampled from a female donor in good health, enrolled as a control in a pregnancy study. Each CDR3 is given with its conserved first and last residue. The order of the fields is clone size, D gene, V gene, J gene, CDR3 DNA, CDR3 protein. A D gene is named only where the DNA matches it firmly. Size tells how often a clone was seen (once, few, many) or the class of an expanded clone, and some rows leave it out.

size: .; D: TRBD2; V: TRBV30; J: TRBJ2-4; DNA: TGTGCCGGCAAAGCGGGAGGGCCGGTGAACATTCAGTACTTC; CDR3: CAGKAGGPVNIQYF
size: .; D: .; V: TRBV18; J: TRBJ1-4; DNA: TGTGCCAGCTCACCGGGCGGGCCTAATGAAAAACTGTTTTTT; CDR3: CASSPGGPNEKLFF
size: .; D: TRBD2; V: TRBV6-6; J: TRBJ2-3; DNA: TGTGCCAGTTCAATAGCGGGAGGACAAACAGATACGCAGTATTTT; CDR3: CASSIAGGQTDTQYF
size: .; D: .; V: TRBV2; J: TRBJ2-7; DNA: TGTGCCAGCAGTGAAGCCGCGGTCACAGGGAACGGGTACGAGCAGTACTTC; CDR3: CASSEAAVTGNGYEQYF
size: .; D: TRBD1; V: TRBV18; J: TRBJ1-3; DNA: TGTGCCAGCTCACCCCGTGACAGGGATGGAAACACCATATATTTT; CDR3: CASSPRDRDGNTIYF
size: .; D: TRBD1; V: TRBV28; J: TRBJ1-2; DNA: TGTGCCAGCAGTATGGACAGGGGGTTATATGGCTACACCTTC; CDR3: CASSMDRGLYGYTF
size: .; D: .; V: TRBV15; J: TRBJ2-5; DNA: TGTGCCACCAGCAGAGATCGGAGGAAAGAGACCCAGTACTTC; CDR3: CATSRDRRKETQYF
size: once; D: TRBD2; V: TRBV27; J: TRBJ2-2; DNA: TGTGCCAGCAGTGCCAGACTAGCGGGAGACCTCACCGGGGAGCTGTTTTTT; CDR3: CASSARLAGDLTGELFF
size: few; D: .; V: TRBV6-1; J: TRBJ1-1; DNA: TGTGCCAGCAGTGTGAGTGGGCTGGGTGAAGCTTTCTTT; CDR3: CASSVSGLGEAFF
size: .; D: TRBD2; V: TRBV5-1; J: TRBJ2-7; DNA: TGCGCCAGCAGCCCTTGGACTAGCGGGGGAACCTACGAGCAGTACTTC; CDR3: CASSPWTSGGTYEQYF
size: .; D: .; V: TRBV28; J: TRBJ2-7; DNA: TGTGCCAGCAGAGGGGGTGGGTCCTACGAGCAGTACTTC; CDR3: CASRGGGSYEQYF
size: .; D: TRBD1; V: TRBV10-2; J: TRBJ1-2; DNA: TGCGCCAGCAGACCGGACAGGGGGCGAGTTGGCTACACCTTC; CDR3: CASRPDRGRVGYTF
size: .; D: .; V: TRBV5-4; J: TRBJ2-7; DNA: TGTGCCAGCAGTAAAGCGGGTAGTCCCTACGAGCAGTACTTC; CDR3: CASSKAGSPYEQYF
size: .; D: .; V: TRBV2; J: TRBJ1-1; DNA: TGTGCCATCAAGGGGTTGGGGAACACTGAAGCTTTCTTT; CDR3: CAIKGLGNTEAFF
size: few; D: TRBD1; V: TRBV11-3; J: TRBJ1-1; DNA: TGTGCCAGCAGCGTAGGACAGGTAGCTGAAGCTTTCTTT; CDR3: CASSVGQVAEAFF
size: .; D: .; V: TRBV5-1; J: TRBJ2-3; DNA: TGCGCCAGCAGCTTGGATGGGGCCCCCACAGATACGCAGTATTTT; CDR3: CASSLDGAPTDTQYF
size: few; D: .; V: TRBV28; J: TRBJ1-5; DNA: TGTGCCAGCAGTTTGCATCAAGCCGGCAATCAGCCCCAGCATTTT; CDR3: CASSLHQAGNQPQHF
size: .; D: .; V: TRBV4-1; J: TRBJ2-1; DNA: TGCGCCAGCACCTCAACTCCGGGCTACAATGAGCAGTTCTTC; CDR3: CASTSTPGYNEQFF
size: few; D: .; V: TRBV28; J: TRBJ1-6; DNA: TGTGCCAGCAGTCAACAGGGACAAAATAATTCACCCCTCCACTTT; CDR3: CASSQQGQNNSPLHF
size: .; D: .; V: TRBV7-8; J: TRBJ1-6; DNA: TGTGCCAGCAGCCCCAGACAGAATTCACCCCTCCACTTT; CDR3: CASSPRQNSPLHF
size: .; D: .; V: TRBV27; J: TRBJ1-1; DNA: TGTGCCAGCAGTTTCCCGGACAGTCCCGAGAGAGCTTTCTTT; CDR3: CASSFPDSPERAFF
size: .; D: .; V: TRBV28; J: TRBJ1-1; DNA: TGTGCCAGCAGCGATGGGTCTGCGGCTGAAGCTTTCTTT; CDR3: CASSDGSAAEAFF
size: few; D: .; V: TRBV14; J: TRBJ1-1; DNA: TGTGCCAGCAGCCAAGAAGGAGTGTTAGCTTTCTTT; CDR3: CASSQEGVLAFF
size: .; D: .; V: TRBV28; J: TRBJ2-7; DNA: TGTGCCAGCAGGGGCTGGTTAGCGGCTTCAGTCGAGCAGTACTTC; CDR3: CASRGWLAASVEQYF
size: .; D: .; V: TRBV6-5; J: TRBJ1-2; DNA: TGTGCCAGCAGTTACTCCCTGGGACTGCTTCGAGGCTACACCTTC; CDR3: CASSYSLGLLRGYTF
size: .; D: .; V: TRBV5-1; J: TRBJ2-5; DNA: TGCGCCAGCAGCTTAACAGGGTCGCGAGGGGAGACCCAGTACTTC; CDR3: CASSLTGSRGETQYF
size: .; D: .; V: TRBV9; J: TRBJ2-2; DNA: TGTGCCAGCAGCGTCGCGGGCGAGCTGTTTTTT; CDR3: CASSVAGELFF
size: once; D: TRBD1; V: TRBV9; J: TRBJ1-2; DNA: TGTGCCAGCAGCGTAGGGGGACAGGGGTTTCGTGGCTACACCTTC; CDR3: CASSVGGQGFRGYTF
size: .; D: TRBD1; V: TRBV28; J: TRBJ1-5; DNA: TGTGCCAGCAGTTTACCCGGGACAGTCAATCAGCCCCAGCATTTT; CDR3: CASSLPGTVNQPQHF
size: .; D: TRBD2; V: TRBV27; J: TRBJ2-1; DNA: TGTGCCAGCAGTTTATTGGCGGGGGGGGCGTATAATGAGCAGTTCTTC; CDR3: CASSLLAGGAYNEQFF
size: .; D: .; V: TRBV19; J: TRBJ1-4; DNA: TGTGCCAGTAGTAGAGGACCACAGGGAAGGGGTAATGAAAAACTGTTTTTT; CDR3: CASSRGPQGRGNEKLFF
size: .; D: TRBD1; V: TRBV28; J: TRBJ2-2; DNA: TGTGCCAGCAGGCCCGGGACAGGGAACACCGGGGAGCTGTTTTTT; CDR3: CASRPGTGNTGELFF
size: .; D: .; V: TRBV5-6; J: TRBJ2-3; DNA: TGTGCCAGCAGCCTTCCCGGGGGTACAGATACGCAGTATTTT; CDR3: CASSLPGGTDTQYF
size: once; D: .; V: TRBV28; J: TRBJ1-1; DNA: TGTGCCAGCAGCCCCCCTACTGTTCAGAACACTGAAGCTTTCTTT; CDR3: CASSPPTVQNTEAFF
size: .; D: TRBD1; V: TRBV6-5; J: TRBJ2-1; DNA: TGTGCCAGCAGTTCCACCGGGACAGGCCTCTACAATGAGCAGTTCTTC; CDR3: CASSSTGTGLYNEQFF